Described below is a single T cell receptor beta chain sequence and its context. This entry belongs to a study of blood T cell repertoires in COVID-19. Across the whole study: Collection of acute and convalescent COVID-19 samples took place in the United States, Italy and Spain. T cells, B-cell-depleted T cells, or PBMCs supplied cDNA or gDNA.

Unmatched junction bases numbered 10, after V lost 4 bases and J lost 5 bases. The CDR3 loop spans 15 amino acids. CDR1 SGHDN and CDR2 FVKESK come from the germline V gene. Per the study methods: Amplification from reference gene primers served as the basis for estimated nucleated cell counts. Sequencing was performed with immunoSEQ multiplex PCR; in TCRdb, only in-frame clones are kept and a portion is missing. The D gene and trimming were derived from the DNA, and the V and J assignments and clone size from that table. The sample yields about 150,000 clones, about 85% seen once. The sequenced sample consisted of peripheral blood. The rearrangement links TRBV14 to TRBJ1-2, with TRBD1 matching over 7 bases. This receptor was identified in a human donor with acute or convalescent COVID-19. The donor label of this sample is uncertain. The CDR3 nucleotides are TGTGCCAGCAGCCTGCGACAGGGAACTCTATATGGCTACACCTTC. This translates into CASSLRQGTLYGYTF.